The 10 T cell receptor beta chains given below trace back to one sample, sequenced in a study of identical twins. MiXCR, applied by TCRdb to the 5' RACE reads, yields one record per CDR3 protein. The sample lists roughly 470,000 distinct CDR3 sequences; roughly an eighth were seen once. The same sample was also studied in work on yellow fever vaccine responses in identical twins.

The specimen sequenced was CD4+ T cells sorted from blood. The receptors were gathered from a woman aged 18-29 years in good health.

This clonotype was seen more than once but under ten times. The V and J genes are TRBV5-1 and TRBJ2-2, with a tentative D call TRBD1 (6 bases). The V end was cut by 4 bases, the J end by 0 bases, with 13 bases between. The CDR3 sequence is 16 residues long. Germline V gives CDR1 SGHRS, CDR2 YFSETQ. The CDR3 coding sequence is TGCGCCAGCAGCGCCTCACAGGGATCGAACACCGGGGAGCTGTTTTTT. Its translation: CASSASQGSNTGELFF.

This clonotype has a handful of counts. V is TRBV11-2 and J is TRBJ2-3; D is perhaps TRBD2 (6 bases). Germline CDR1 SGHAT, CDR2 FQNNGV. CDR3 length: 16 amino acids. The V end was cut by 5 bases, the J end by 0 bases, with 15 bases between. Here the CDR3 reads CASSLYPGTSTDTQYF. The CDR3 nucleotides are TGTGCCAGCAGCCTTTATCCGGGGACTAGCACAGATACGCAGTATTTT.

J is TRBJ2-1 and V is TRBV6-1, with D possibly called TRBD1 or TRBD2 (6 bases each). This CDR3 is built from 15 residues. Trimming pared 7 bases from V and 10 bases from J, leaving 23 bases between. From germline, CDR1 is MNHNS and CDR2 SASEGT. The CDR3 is CASTGAGGPGWEQFF. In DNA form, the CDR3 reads TGTGCCAGCACGGGGGCAGGAGGGCCAGGTTGGGAGCAGTTCTTC.

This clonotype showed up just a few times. The CDR3 is CASSTSRGTASYNEQFF. CDR3 bases: TGTGCCAGCAGCACTAGTAGAGGGACTGCTTCCTACAATGAGCAGTTCTTC. The chain links TRBV7-9 to TRBJ2-1, with D perhaps matching TRBD2 (6 bases). The CDR3 has 17 residues. Germline V gene lookup returns CDR1 SEHNR and CDR2 FQNEAQ (reference sequence). The V and J ends lost 5 bases and 1 base respectively, with 18 bases between them.

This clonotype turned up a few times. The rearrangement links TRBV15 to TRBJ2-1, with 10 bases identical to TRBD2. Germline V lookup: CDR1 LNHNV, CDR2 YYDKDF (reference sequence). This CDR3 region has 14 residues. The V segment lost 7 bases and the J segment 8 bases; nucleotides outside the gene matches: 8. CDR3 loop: CATKWTSGYYEQFF. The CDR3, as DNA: TGTGCCACCAAATGGACTAGCGGATACTATGAGCAGTTCTTC.

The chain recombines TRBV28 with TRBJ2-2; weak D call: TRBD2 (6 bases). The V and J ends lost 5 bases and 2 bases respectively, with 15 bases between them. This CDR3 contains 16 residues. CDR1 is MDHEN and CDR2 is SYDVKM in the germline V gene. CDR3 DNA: TGTGCCAGCAGTACAAATGGAGGGCCAAACACCGGGGAGCTGTTTTTT. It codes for CASSTNGGPNTGELFF.

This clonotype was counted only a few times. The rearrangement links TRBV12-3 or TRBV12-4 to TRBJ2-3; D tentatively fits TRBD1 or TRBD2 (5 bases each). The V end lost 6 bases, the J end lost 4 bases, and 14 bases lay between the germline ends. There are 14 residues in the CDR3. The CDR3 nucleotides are TGTGCCAGCAGCGAAGGGACCGTTCCAGATACGCAGTATTTT. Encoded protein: CASSEGTVPDTQYF.

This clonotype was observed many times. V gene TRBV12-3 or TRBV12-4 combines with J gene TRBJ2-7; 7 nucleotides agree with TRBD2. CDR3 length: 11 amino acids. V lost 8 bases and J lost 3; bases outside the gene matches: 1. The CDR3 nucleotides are TGTGCCAGCGGGAGGGGCTACGAGCAGTACTTC. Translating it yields CASGRGYEQYF.

CDR3 in DNA: TGCGCCAGCCGACCGGGACCGGGGAATGAAAAACTGTTTTTT. Protein: CASRPGPGNEKLFF. The V and J genes are TRBV5-1 and TRBJ1-4; TRBD1 might be the D (5 bases). This CDR3 is built from 14 residues. Between the trimmed V and J ends, which lost 7 bases and 5 bases, there was a span of 15 bases. Per germline, CDR1 SGHRS and CDR2 YFSETQ.

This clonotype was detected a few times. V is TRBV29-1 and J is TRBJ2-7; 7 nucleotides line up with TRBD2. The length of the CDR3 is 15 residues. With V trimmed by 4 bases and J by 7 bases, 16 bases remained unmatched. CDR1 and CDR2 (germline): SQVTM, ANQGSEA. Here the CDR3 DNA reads TGCAGCGTTGGTCATATTGGCGGGGGAGGATCGGAGCAGTACTTC. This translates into CSVGHIGGGGSEQYF.